A selection of T cell receptor beta chains follows, all from one sample in a study of control samples from healthy donors and cancer patients. Clones were sequenced by immunoSEQ multiplex PCR, and TCRdb holds only the in-frame ones, with some missing. The sample holds some 150,000 clones, nearly 95% seen once. The sample taken for sequencing was blood. These receptor sequences come from a middle-aged man in good health. The CDR3 runs from the conserved cysteine through the conserved F or W. D genes are given only for firm matches. Clone size is shown for a subset of rows, as once, few, many or a class of expanded clone.

J gene,V gene,D gene,clone size,CDR3 protein,CDR3 DNA
TRBJ2-1,TRBV9,TRBD1,.,CASSTEHRGLTQFF,TGTGCCAGCAGTACCGAGCACAGGGGGCTAACCCAGTTCTTC
TRBJ2-1,TRBV6-5,.,once,CASSFPNRAINEQFF,TGTGCCAGCAGTTTCCCTAACAGGGCTATCAATGAGCAGTTCTTC
TRBJ2-3,TRBV5-1,TRBD1,.,CASRQGGSTDTQYF,TGCGCCAGCAGACAGGGGGGCAGCACAGATACGCAGTATTTT
TRBJ2-7,TRBV27,TRBD1,.,CASTRQGAVEQYF,TGTGCCAGCACCCGTCAGGGGGCAGTCGAGCAGTACTTC
TRBJ2-7,TRBV27,TRBD2,.,CASSFRLAGIEQYF,TGTGCCAGCAGTTTCCGACTAGCGGGGATCGAGCAGTACTTC
TRBJ2-1,TRBV10-1,.,.,CASKGYNEQFF,TGCGCCAGCAAGGGATACAATGAGCAGTTCTTC
TRBJ2-7,TRBV6-4,TRBD2,.,CASSDDLAGGLRRGQYF,TGTGCCAGCAGTGATGACCTAGCGGGGGGACTACGACGTGGGCAGTACTTC
TRBJ2-2,TRBV9,.,.,CASSKGLYGELFF,TGTGCCAGCAGCAAGGGACTCTACGGGGAGCTGTTTTTT
TRBJ1-2,TRBV5-1,.,.,CASSLGGRQPLRNYGYTF,TGCGCCAGCAGCTTGGGCGGGAGACAACCCCTCCGCAACTATGGCTACACCTTC
TRBJ1-4,TRBV7-2,.,.,CASSLVEKLFF,TGTGCCAGCAGCTTAGTTGAAAAACTGTTTTTT
TRBJ1-2,TRBV28,TRBD1,.,CASSVQGARGYTF,TGTGCCAGCAGCGTACAGGGGGCGCGTGGCTACACCTTC
TRBJ2-1,TRBV5-1,.,.,CASSLAAGASYNEQFF,TGCGCCAGCAGCTTGGCCGCAGGGGCGTCCTACAATGAGCAGTTCTTC
TRBJ1-1,TRBV9,.,.,CASSVVGYTEAFF,TGTGCCAGCAGCGTAGTCGGTTACACTGAAGCTTTCTTT
TRBJ2-7,TRBV12-2,.,.,CASRFKEAASRYEQYF,TGTGCAAGTCGCTTCAAGGAGGCGGCGTCCCGTTACGAGCAGTACTTC
TRBJ2-1,TRBV11-2,TRBD2,.,CASSSYTSGRARNEQFF,TGTGCCAGCAGCTCATACACTAGCGGGAGGGCGAGGAATGAGCAGTTCTTC
TRBJ2-2,TRBV3-1/TRBV3-2,.,.,CASSPTGTQSGELFF,TGTGCCAGCAGCCCTACCGGGACACAATCCGGGGAGCTGTTTTTT